These 7 T cell receptor beta chains originate from one sample sequenced in a study of blood T cell repertoires in COVID-19. The method was immunoSEQ multiplex PCR; TCRdb's version includes in-frame clones alone and lacks a portion of them. The sample records about 300,000 clones, 86% being singletons. The sequenced sample consisted of PBMCs or T cells enriched from blood (not recorded which). All receptors come from a man under 40 who had recovered from COVID-19.

The V and J genes are TRBV18 and TRBJ1-1; 8 nucleotides align to TRBD1. Losses at the gene ends were 3 bases for V and 11 bases for J; bases not matched to a gene: 5. Germline CDR1 is KGHSH and CDR2 is LQKENI. The CDR3 runs to 12 residues. CDR3 coding DNA: TGTGCCAGCTCACCGCTGGGGGACAGGGCTTTCTTT. Protein: CASSPLGDRAFF. Looking up the rest from reference TRBV18 and TRBJ1-1 gives the full variable domain: NAGVMQNPRHLVRRRGQEARLRCSPMKGHSHVYWYRQLPEEGLKFMVYLQKENIIDESGMPKERFSAEFPKEGPSILRIQQVVRGDSAAYFCASSPLGDRAFFGQGTRLTVV.

The J gene is TRBJ1-2, the V gene TRBV5-1; possibly TRBD1 for D (6 bases). Germline assignment: CDR1 SGHRS and CDR2 YFSETQ. The V end was cut by 0 bases, the J end by 6 bases, with 6 bases between. The CDR3 has 12 amino acids. CDR3 sequence reads: CASSLEGDGYTF. The CDR3 DNA sequence: TGCGCCAGCAGCTTGGAGGGGGATGGCTACACCTTC. Combining the CDR3 with reference TRBV5-1 and TRBJ1-2 gives the whole variable domain KAGVTQTPRYLIKTRGQQVTLSCSPISGHRSVSWYQQTPGQGLQFLFEYFSETQRNKGNFPGRFSGRQFSNSRSEMNVSTLELGDSALYLCASSLEGDGYTFGSGTRLTVV.

V gene TRBV7-9 combines with J gene TRBJ2-3; 8 nucleotides align to TRBD1. The CDR3 is 16 residues long. In germline, CDR1 is SEHNR, CDR2 FQNEAQ (reference sequence). V lost 4 bases to trimming and J lost 0 bases; unmatched junction nucleotides: 6. The CDR3 sequence: CASSSTGVGSTDTQYF. In nucleotides, the CDR3 is TGTGCCAGCAGCTCGACAGGGGTAGGGAGCACAGATACGCAGTATTTT.

The chain carries TRBV4-1 and TRBJ2-3, with a weak D call TRBD1 (5 bases). The V gene lost 2 bases and the J gene lost 0 bases, with 15 bases spanning the gap. CDR3 length equals 17 residues. Germline V gives CDR1 MGHRA, CDR2 YSYEKL. The CDR3 DNA reads TGCGCCAGCAGCCAAACCCAACAGGTCTTTAGCACAGATACGCAGTATTTT. It codes for CASSQTQQVFSTDTQYF.

The rearrangement joins TRBV5-6 to TRBJ1-1; no definite D call. Germline V lookup: CDR1 SGHDT, CDR2 YYEEEE. The CDR3 has 13 residues. The V gene lost 4 bases and the J gene lost 4 bases, with 11 bases spanning the gap. The CDR3 nucleotides read TGTGCCAGCAGCCGCGGGAAAGGCACTGAAGCTTTCTTT. Its translation is CASSRGKGTEAFF.

The rearrangement links TRBV6-1 to TRBJ2-7, with 10 bases that match TRBD1. This CDR3 region has 14 residues. The junction had 2 bases not matched to a gene; V was cut back by 0 bases and J by 6 bases. Germline lookup yields CDR1 MNHNS and CDR2 SASEGT. The CDR3 region has the DNA TGTGCCAGCAGTGAAGCGCGGGACAGGGGCGAGCAGTACTTC. This sequence encodes CASSEARDRGEQYF.

This chain joins TRBV18 and TRBJ2-2; 7 bases are a match to TRBD2. CDR3 length: 17 residues. Germline V lookup: CDR1 KGHSH, CDR2 LQKENI. V lost 0 bases to trimming and J lost 1 base; unmatched junction nucleotides: 5. The CDR3 nucleotides read TGTGCCAGCTCACCACCTGCGGGGGAGAGGAACACCGGGGAGCTGTTTTTT. It specifies CASSPPAGERNTGELFF.